Following are 9 T cell receptor beta chains from one sample sequenced in a study of liver allograft versus peripheral blood T cells. Study as a whole: In transplanted livers, T cell receptor repertoires were compared with those found in the recipients' peripheral blood.

TCRdb fed the reads into MiXCR, producing one record per CDR3 protein. This sample has roughly 3,900 distinct CDR3 sequences, with 20% to 25% found just once. The receptors originated from a human patient who had a liver transplant. Some T cells may possibly be graft donor cells.

With respect to this clonotype: Possible read error: a much larger clone is one base away. This chain uses TRBV7-2 with TRBJ2-2, with 7 bases fitting TRBD1. CDR3 length: 14 residues. J gave up 4 bases and V 5 bases, and 4 bases lay outside the gene matches. Germline loops: CDR1 SGHTA, CDR2 FQGNSA. The CDR3 bases are TGTGCCAGCAGCCGACAGGGACGCACCGGGGAGCTGTTTTTT. This encodes CASSRQGRTGELFF.

With regard to this clonotype: This may stem from a read error, because a much larger clone lies one nucleotide away. This sequence joins TRBV27 and TRBJ1-1; D is undetermined. The CDR3 runs to 14 residues. V gave up 9 bases and J gave up 0 bases, with 14 bases separating them. CDR1 and CDR2 (germline): MNHEY, SMNVEV (reference sequence). The CDR3 is CASTFNGMNTEAFF. CDR3 bases: TGTGCCAGTACCTTCAACGGGATGAACACTGAAGCTTTCTTT.

The chain employs TRBV19 and TRBJ1-2, with TRBD1 as a possible D gene (6 bases). Trimming left V 5 bases short and J 0 bases short, with 13 bases between. This CDR3 has 15 amino acids. The germline CDR1 and CDR2 sequences are LNHDA and SQIVND (reference sequence). The CDR3 region has the DNA TGTGCCAGTAGTTCAGGGGACTTGACTAACTATGGCTACACCTTC. This encodes CASSSGDLTNYGYTF. Looking up the rest from reference TRBV19 and TRBJ1-2 gives the full variable domain: DGGITQSPKYLFRKEGQNVTLSCEQNLNHDAMYWYRQDPGQGLRLIYYSQIVNDFQKGDIAEGYSVSREKKESFPLTVTSAQKNPTAFYLCASSSGDLTNYGYTFGSGTRLTVV.

There are a few counts of this clonotype. This clone may be a read error of a much larger clone one base away. The chain links TRBV2 to TRBJ2-1, with D tentatively TRBD2 (5 bases). The germline V gene encodes CDR1 SNHLY and CDR2 FYNNEI. The CDR3 length is 15 residues. The CDR3 sequence: CVSSLQDFSYNEQFF. The CDR3 region has the DNA TGTGTCAGCAGTCTTCAGGACTTCTCCTACAATGAGCAGTTCTTC.

Sample share makes this clonotype large. This chain uses TRBV18 with TRBJ2-1; TRBD1 might be the D (6 bases). This CDR3 has 17 residues. Germline CDR1 is KGHSH and CDR2 is LQKENI. V was pared by 6 bases and J by 0 bases, with 18 bases between. The CDR3 DNA follows: TGTGCCAGCTCCGCCAGGGGAGTATCCTTCTCCTACAATGAGCAGTTCTTC. This codes for CASSARGVSFSYNEQFF.

The CDR3 loop is CSALGTDEETQYF. The CDR3 DNA reads TGCAGTGCTCTCGGGACGGATGAAGAGACCCAGTACTTC. The chain carries TRBV20-1 and TRBJ2-5; D possibly uses TRBD1 or TRBD2 (5 bases each). CDR3 length: 13 amino acids. V lost 5 bases and J 3 bases, leaving 13 bases between the germline ends. CDR1 DFQATT and CDR2 SNEGSKA come from the germline V gene (reference sequence).

Relative to its sample, this clonotype is medium-sized (0.01 to 0.1%). The rearrangement uses TRBV20-1 and TRBJ1-2; a possible D gene is TRBD1 (5 bases). The CDR3 totals 12 residues. Germline CDR1 reads DFQATT; CDR2 reads SNEGSKA (reference sequence). Between the trimmed V and J ends, which lost 4 bases and 5 bases, there was a span of 11 bases. The CDR3 nucleotides are TGCAGTGCTATCACGGAGGGGTATGGCTACACCTTC. It yields the protein CSAITEGYGYTF.

By sample fraction, this clonotype is medium-sized (0.01 to 0.1%). The rearrangement joins TRBV6-6 to TRBJ1-2; 9 bases fit TRBD1. This CDR3 has 14 residues. Germline V gene lookup returns CDR1 MNHNY and CDR2 SVGAGI (reference sequence). V was clipped by 2 bases and J by 4 bases; unmatched bases: 2. The CDR3 bases are TGTGCCAGCAGTTACAGACAGGGGGGCTATGGCTACACCTTC. Translating it yields CASSYRQGGYGYTF.

This chain links TRBV18 with TRBJ2-5, with D maybe TRBD2 (6 bases). The CDR3 length is 14 residues. Germline loops: CDR1 KGHSH, CDR2 LQKENI. The V gene lost 3 bases and the J gene lost 4 bases, with 12 bases spanning the gap. The CDR3 DNA follows: TGTGCCAGCTCACCCTTCCGGGACTCAGAGACCCAGTACTTC. This sequence encodes CASSPFRDSETQYF.